This T cell receptor (beta chain) was retrieved from a study of multiple sclerosis patients with progressive multifocal leukoencephalopathy. CDR3 size: 15 residues. The junction had 9 bases not matched to a gene; V was cut back by 6 bases and J by 3 bases. Per the germline V gene, CDR1 is MNHEY and CDR2 is SVGAGI. Assay: immunoSEQ multiplex PCR; the TCRdb copy retains only in-frame clones and omits some. The sample includes 30,000 or so clones, 87% seen only once; the top ten take roughly 3.1%. Study results and caveats: Preferential TRBV-TRBJ pairings or common gene usage were not detected at PML.

The sample's time point: time of PML onset. To note about this clone: Its antigen is not identified.

The specimen was PBMCs, collected from a patient treated with natalizumab. The genes are TRBV6-5 and TRBJ1-2, with TRBD1 matching over 8 bases. This clonotype was sampled from a human donor with progressive multifocal leukoencephalopathy. CDR3 nucleotide sequence: TGTGCCAGCAGCCTGCGGACAGGGCGGGACTATGGCTACACCTTC. Translation gives CASSLRTGRDYGYTF.